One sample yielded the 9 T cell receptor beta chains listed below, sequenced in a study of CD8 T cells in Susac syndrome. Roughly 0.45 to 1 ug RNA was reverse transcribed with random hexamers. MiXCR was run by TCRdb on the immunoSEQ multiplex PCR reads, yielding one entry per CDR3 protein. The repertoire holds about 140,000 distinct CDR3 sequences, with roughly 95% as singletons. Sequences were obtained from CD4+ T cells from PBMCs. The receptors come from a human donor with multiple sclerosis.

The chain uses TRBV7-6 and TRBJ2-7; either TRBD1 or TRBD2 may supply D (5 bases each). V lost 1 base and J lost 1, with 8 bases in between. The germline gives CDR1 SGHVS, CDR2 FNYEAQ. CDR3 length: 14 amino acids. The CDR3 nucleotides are TGTGCCAGCAGCTTAGGGGACCCGTCCTACGAGCAGTACTTC. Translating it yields CASSLGDPSYEQYF.

CDR3 in DNA: TGTGCCAGCAGCGCGATAAGTTCTAGCACAGATACGCAGTATTTT. Translated: CASSAISSSTDTQYF. The V gene is TRBV9, the J gene TRBJ2-3; D unclear. Germline loops: CDR1 SGDLS, CDR2 YYNGEE. Trimming stripped 3 bases from V and 0 bases from J, with 11 bases between. CDR3 length: 15 amino acids.

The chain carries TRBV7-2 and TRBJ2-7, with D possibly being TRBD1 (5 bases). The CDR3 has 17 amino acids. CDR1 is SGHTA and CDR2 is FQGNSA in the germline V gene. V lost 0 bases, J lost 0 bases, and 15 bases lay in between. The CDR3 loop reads CASSLAQVGHLSYEQYF. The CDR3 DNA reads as TGTGCCAGCAGCTTAGCGCAGGTCGGACACCTCTCCTACGAGCAGTACTTC.

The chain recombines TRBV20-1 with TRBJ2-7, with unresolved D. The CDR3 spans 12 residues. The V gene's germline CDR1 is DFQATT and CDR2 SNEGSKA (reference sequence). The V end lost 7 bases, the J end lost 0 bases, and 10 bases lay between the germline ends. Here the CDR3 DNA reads TGCAGTGTAGACCCGAGCTCCTACGAGCAGTACTTC. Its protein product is CSVDPSSYEQYF.

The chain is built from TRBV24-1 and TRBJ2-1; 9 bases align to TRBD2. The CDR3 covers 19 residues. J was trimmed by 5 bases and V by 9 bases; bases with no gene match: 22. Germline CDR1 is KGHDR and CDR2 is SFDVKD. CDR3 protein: CATHPGDRWLTSGNNEQFF. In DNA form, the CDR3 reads TGTGCCACCCATCCGGGGGACAGATGGTTGACTAGCGGAAACAATGAGCAGTTCTTC.

The CDR3 reads CSVERQGNPYEQYF. CDR3 nucleotides: TGCAGCGTTGAAAGGCAGGGTAATCCCTACGAGCAGTACTTC. V usage is TRBV29-1 and J usage is TRBJ2-7; maybe TRBD1 (5 bases). Germline V lookup: CDR1 SQVTM, CDR2 ANQGSEA. The CDR3 is 14 amino acids. Trimming left V 2 bases short and J 2 bases short, with 13 bases between.

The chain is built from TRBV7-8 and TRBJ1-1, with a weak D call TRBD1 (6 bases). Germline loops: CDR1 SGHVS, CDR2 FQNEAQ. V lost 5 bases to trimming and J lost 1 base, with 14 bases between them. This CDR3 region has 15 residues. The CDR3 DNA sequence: TGTGCCAGCAGCCCCTCGGGGGGCGGGAACACTGAAGCTTTCTTT. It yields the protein CASSPSGGGNTEAFF. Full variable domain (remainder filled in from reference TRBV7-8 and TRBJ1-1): GAGVSQSPRYKVAKRGQDVALRCDPISGHVSLFWYQQALGQGPEFLTYFQNEAQLDKSGLPSDRFFAERPEGSVSTLKIQRTQQEDSAVYLCASSPSGGGNTEAFFGQGTRLTVV.

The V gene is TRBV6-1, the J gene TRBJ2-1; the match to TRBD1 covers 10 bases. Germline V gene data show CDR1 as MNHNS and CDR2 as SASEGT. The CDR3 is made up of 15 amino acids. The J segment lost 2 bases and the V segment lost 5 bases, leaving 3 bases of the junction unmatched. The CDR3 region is CASSRDRGPYNEQFF. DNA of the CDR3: TGTGCCAGCAGTCGGGACAGGGGCCCCTACAATGAGCAGTTCTTC.

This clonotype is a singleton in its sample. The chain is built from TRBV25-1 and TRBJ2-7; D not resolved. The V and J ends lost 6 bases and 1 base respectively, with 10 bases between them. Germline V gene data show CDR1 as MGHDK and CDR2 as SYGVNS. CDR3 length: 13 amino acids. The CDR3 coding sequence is TGTGCCAGCAGCGCCTTGAGTTCCTACGAGCAGTACTTC. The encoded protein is CASSALSSYEQYF.